Listed below are T cell receptor beta chains from one sample, sequenced in a study of T cells in Graves' hyperthyroidism and ophthalmopathy. TCRdb reanalysed the multiplex PCR reads using MiXCR and keeps one entry per CDR3 protein. The sample has a few hundred thousand distinct CDR3 sequences, approximately 44% seen once; the top ten hold 8% to 8.5%. Sequences were obtained from peripheral blood or thyroid tissue (not recorded which). Source of these receptors: a woman between 18 and 29 years old with Graves' hyperthyroidism. The CDR3 runs from the conserved cysteine through the conserved F or W. Each record gives: D gene, clone size, J gene, CDR3 length, V gene, CDR3 protein, CDR3 DNA. D genes are given only for firm matches. Size tells how often a clone was seen (once, few, many) or the class of an expanded clone, and some rows leave it out.

TRBD1 | NA | TRBJ2-2 | 15 | TRBV24-1 | CATSDRTGDVGELFF | TGTGCCACCAGTGATCGGACAGGAGATGTCGGGGAGCTGTTTTTT
NA | NA | TRBJ1-5 | 15 | TRBV2 | CASTGDFFSNQPQHF | TGTGCCAGCACGGGGGATTTCTTTAGCAATCAGCCCCAGCATTTT
TRBD2 | NA | TRBJ2-7 | 14 | TRBV7-3 | CASSLGLASREQYF | TGTGCCAGCAGCCTCGGACTAGCTTCGCGAGAGCAGTACTTC
TRBD2 | many | TRBJ2-7 | 15 | TRBV7-8 | CASSPTSGKSYEQYF | TGTGCCAGCAGCCCGACTAGCGGGAAGTCCTACGAGCAGTACTTC
TRBD2 | NA | TRBJ2-7 | 13 | TRBV29-1 | CSVASGRDYEQYF | TGCAGCGTCGCTAGCGGGAGGGACTACGAGCAGTACTTC
NA | NA | TRBJ1-1 | 9 | TRBV12-3/TRBV12-4 | CASSVTAFF | TGTGCCAGCAGTGTAACGGCTTTCTTT
NA | NA | TRBJ2-7 | 12 | TRBV10-3 | CAISADMVGQYF | TGTGCCATCAGTGCGGACATGGTCGGGCAGTACTTC
NA | few | TRBJ1-2 | 12 | TRBV6-2/TRBV6-3 | CASSYGNYGYTF | TGTGCCAGCAGTTACGGTAACTATGGCTACACCTTC
TRBD2 | many | TRBJ2-7 | 13 | TRBV29-1 | CSVDGEGPYEQYF | TGCAGCGTCGACGGGGAGGGACCCTACGAGCAGTACTTC
NA | few | TRBJ1-4 | 15 | TRBV7-2 | CASSLARGSGEKLFF | TGCGCCAGCAGCTTGGCTCGGGGGTCGGGTGAAAAACTGTTTTTT
NA | NA | TRBJ2-2 | 14 | TRBV7-2 | CASSQDHGSGELFF | TGTGCCAGCAGCCAAGATCACGGGTCCGGTGAGCTGTTTTTT
NA | NA | TRBJ2-7 | 14 | TRBV7-3 | CASSLQGAGYEQYF | TGTGCCAGCAGCTTACAAGGGGCAGGCTACGAGCAGTACTTC
NA | NA | TRBJ2-7 | 12 | TRBV7-9 | CASSLPPDEQYF | TGTGCCAGCAGCTTACCCCCAGACGAGCAGTACTTC
NA | many | TRBJ1-2 | 14 | TRBV10-3 | CAISESNSPYGYTF | TGTGCCATCAGTGAGTCGAACAGCCCCTATGGCTACACCTTC